The clone carrying this TCR beta chain was observed a handful of times. The target antigen is unknown. This entry comes from a study of T cells in Graves' hyperthyroidism and ophthalmopathy. Amplification yielded TCR beta CDR3 regions, with RNA transcripts as the source. HTBI primers were used for first-round RT-PCR of the TCR CDR3. Each CDR3 protein gets one entry after TCRdb re-called the multiplex PCR reads with MiXCR. The data hold hundreds of thousands of distinct CDR3 sequences, with 45% observed a single time. Findings of the study overall: Onset of ophthalmopathy came a median 6.5 months after the model predicted it. Ophthalmopathy was told apart from stable hyperthyroidism by a 13 V-J model. Most thyroid clonotypes with frequency above 0.001 were detected in blood.

The CDR3 is made up of 12 amino acids. Trimming stripped 5 bases from V and 3 bases from J, with 7 bases between. Uncontrolled infection, other autoimmune disease, pregnancy or lactation excluded patients. The V and J genes are TRBV12-3 or TRBV12-4 and TRBJ1-2; D ambiguous. The TCR originated in an adult man with Graves' disease, either hyperthyroidism or ophthalmopathy (not recorded which). The sequenced material came from peripheral blood or thyroid tissue (not recorded which). CDR3 sequence: CASSARDYGYTF. CDR3 coding DNA: TGTGCCAGCAGTGCCAGAGACTATGGCTACACCTTC.